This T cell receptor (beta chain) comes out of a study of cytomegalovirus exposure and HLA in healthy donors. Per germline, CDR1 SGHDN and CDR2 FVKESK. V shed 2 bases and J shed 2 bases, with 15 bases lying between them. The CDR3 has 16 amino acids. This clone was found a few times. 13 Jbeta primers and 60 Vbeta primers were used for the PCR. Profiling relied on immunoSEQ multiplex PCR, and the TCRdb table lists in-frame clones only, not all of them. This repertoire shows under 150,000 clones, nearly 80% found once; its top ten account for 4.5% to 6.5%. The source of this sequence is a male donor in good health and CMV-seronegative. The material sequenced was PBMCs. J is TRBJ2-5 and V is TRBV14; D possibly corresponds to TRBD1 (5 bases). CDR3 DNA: TGTGCCAGCAGCCAAAACGGACACATCGTACAAGAGACCCAGTACTTC. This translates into CASSQNGHIVQETQYF.